Listed below are T cell receptor beta chains from one sample, sequenced in a study of blood T cell repertoires in COVID-19. Repertoires were generated with immunoSEQ multiplex PCR, while TCRdb's copy carries only in-frame clones and drops some. The table has almost 100,000 clones, about nine tenths seen once. The sequencing sample was made of peripheral blood. Receptors originate from a man aged 45-65 years with acute or convalescent COVID-19. Both conserved end residues are part of each CDR3. The order of the fields is V gene, J gene, clone size, D gene, CDR3 protein, CDR3 DNA. A D gene is named only where the DNA matches it firmly. Clone size is not always given. Where it is, it says once, few, many or a class for expanded clones.

V: TRBV5-1
J: TRBJ1-1
size: NA
D: TRBD1
CDR3: CASSRDRERGTEAFF
DNA: TGCGCCAGCAGCAGGGACAGGGAAAGGGGCACTGAAGCTTTCTTT

V: TRBV5-8
J: TRBJ2-7
size: NA
D: TRBD2
CDR3: CASSPSGSTFYEQYF
DNA: TGTGCCAGCAGCCCTAGCGGGAGTACCTTCTACGAGCAGTACTTC

V: TRBV18
J: TRBJ2-7
size: NA
D: TRBD2
CDR3: CASSPLAATYEQYF
DNA: TGTGCCAGCTCACCTCTAGCGGCTACCTACGAGCAGTACTTC

V: TRBV4-1
J: TRBJ1-3
size: NA
D: NA
CDR3: CASSQGGGRGNTIYF
DNA: TGCGCCAGCAGCCAAGGAGGGGGAAGGGGGAACACCATATATTTT

V: TRBV18
J: TRBJ1-3
size: once
D: NA
CDR3: CASSPSQDRLNTIYF
DNA: TGTGCCAGCTCACCTTCCCAAGACAGGTTAAACACCATATATTTT

V: TRBV7-2
J: TRBJ2-2
size: NA
D: TRBD2
CDR3: CASSLHASGNGGELFF
DNA: TGTGCCAGCAGCCTACACGCCAGCGGGAATGGCGGGGAGCTGTTTTTT

V: TRBV9
J: TRBJ2-1
size: NA
D: TRBD2
CDR3: CASSVELAGGSYNEQFF
DNA: TGTGCCAGCAGCGTAGAGCTAGCGGGTGGCTCCTACAATGAGCAGTTCTTC

V: TRBV6-6
J: TRBJ1-4
size: NA
D: NA
CDR3: CASTSGREGNEKLFF
DNA: TGTGCCAGCACCTCGGGCAGGGAGGGAAATGAAAAACTGTTTTTT

V: TRBV5-4
J: TRBJ1-1
size: NA
D: NA
CDR3: CASSLEQQNTEAFF
DNA: TGTGCCAGCAGCTTGGAACAGCAGAACACTGAAGCTTTCTTT

V: TRBV4-1
J: TRBJ2-1
size: NA
D: NA
CDR3: CASSPQRGGVNSYNEQFF
DNA: TGCGCCAGCAGCCCTCAAAGGGGGGGGGTTAACTCCTACAATGAGCAGTTCTTC

V: TRBV5-1
J: TRBJ2-5
size: NA
D: TRBD2
CDR3: CASSLGTSGGVGETQYF
DNA: TGCGCCAGCAGCCTCGGGACTAGCGGGGGTGTGGGAGAGACCCAGTACTTC

V: TRBV9
J: TRBJ2-5
size: NA
D: TRBD2
CDR3: CASSDDAGGGQETQYF
DNA: TGTGCCAGCAGCGACGATGCGGGAGGAGGTCAAGAGACCCAGTACTTC

V: TRBV3-1/TRBV3-2
J: TRBJ1-1
size: few
D: NA
CDR3: CASSQGSYQGARTEAFF
DNA: TGTGCCAGCAGCCAAGGGTCGTACCAAGGTGCGAGGACTGAAGCTTTCTTT

V: TRBV19
J: TRBJ2-2
size: NA
D: NA
CDR3: CASSEQVVESGELFF
DNA: TGTGCCAGTAGTGAGCAGGTAGTAGAGTCCGGGGAGCTGTTTTTT

V: TRBV19
J: TRBJ1-1
size: NA
D: TRBD1
CDR3: CASSHIQGARPNTEAFF
DNA: TGTGCCAGTAGTCACATACAGGGGGCGAGACCGAACACTGAAGCTTTCTTT

V: TRBV10-1
J: TRBJ1-5
size: NA
D: NA
CDR3: CASSDGGSGQPQHF
DNA: TGCGCCAGCAGTGATGGTGGGTCAGGGCAGCCCCAGCATTTT

V: TRBV7-9
J: TRBJ2-7
size: NA
D: TRBD2
CDR3: CASTIAGGGSYEQYF
DNA: TGTGCCAGCACAATAGCGGGAGGTGGATCCTACGAGCAGTACTTC

V: TRBV6-5
J: TRBJ2-7
size: NA
D: TRBD2
CDR3: CASGIIAGGLYEQYF
DNA: TGTGCCAGCGGGATAATAGCGGGAGGGCTCTACGAGCAGTACTTC

V: TRBV12-3/TRBV12-4
J: TRBJ2-1
size: once
D: NA
CDR3: CASSLGAPNEQFF
DNA: TGTGCCAGCAGTTTGGGAGCCCCCAATGAGCAGTTCTTC

V: TRBV19
J: TRBJ1-6
size: NA
D: TRBD1
CDR3: CASSLLTGVRSPLHF
DNA: TGTGCCAGTAGCCTCCTCACAGGGGTGCGATCACCCCTCCACTTT

V: TRBV30
J: TRBJ1-1
size: NA
D: NA
CDR3: CAWSPTRNTEAFF
DNA: TGTGCCTGGAGCCCCACACGGAACACTGAAGCTTTCTTT

V: TRBV9
J: TRBJ2-7
size: once
D: NA
CDR3: CASSAAAGEFGEQYF
DNA: TGTGCCAGCAGCGCCGCAGCAGGGGAATTCGGCGAGCAGTACTTC

V: TRBV5-1
J: TRBJ2-5
size: NA
D: NA
CDR3: CASSFRGQGEAETQYF
DNA: TGCGCCAGCAGCTTTAGGGGCCAAGGGGAAGCGGAGACCCAGTACTTC

V: TRBV2
J: TRBJ2-7
size: NA
D: NA
CDR3: CASSELASPYEQYF
DNA: TGTGCCAGCAGTGAACTAGCGTCTCCCTACGAGCAGTACTTC

V: TRBV6-5
J: TRBJ2-7
size: few
D: TRBD2
CDR3: CASIPRLAGGYEQYF
DNA: TGTGCCAGCATCCCCCGGCTAGCGGGAGGTTACGAGCAGTACTTC

V: TRBV10-1
J: TRBJ2-1
size: NA
D: NA
CDR3: CASSESVRNEQFF
DNA: TGCGCCAGCAGTGAGTCTGTACGGAATGAGCAGTTCTTC

V: TRBV3-1/TRBV3-2
J: TRBJ1-2
size: NA
D: NA
CDR3: CASSRNDRGYTF
DNA: TGTGCCAGCAGCCGGAACGACAGGGGCTACACCTTC

V: TRBV5-3
J: TRBJ1-1
size: once
D: NA
CDR3: CARSPTRGNTEAFF
DNA: TGTGCCAGAAGCCCGACAAGGGGGAATACTGAAGCTTTCTTT

V: TRBV6-5
J: TRBJ1-1
size: NA
D: TRBD1
CDR3: CASANRGMNTEAFF
DNA: TGTGCCAGCGCAAACAGGGGAATGAACACTGAAGCTTTCTTT

V: TRBV7-6
J: TRBJ2-5
size: NA
D: NA
CDR3: CASSPLLSPGETQYF
DNA: TGTGCCAGCAGCCCCTTGTTGTCCCCAGGAGAGACCCAGTACTTC

V: TRBV19
J: TRBJ2-1
size: NA
D: NA
CDR3: CASSMLAAGGKGSYNEQFF
DNA: TGTGCCAGTAGTATGCTGGCAGCGGGCGGCAAGGGCTCCTACAATGAGCAGTTCTTC

V: TRBV5-1
J: TRBJ1-2
size: NA
D: TRBD1
CDR3: CASSAGQGKDGYTF
DNA: TGCGCCAGCAGCGCTGGACAGGGAAAGGACGGCTACACCTTC